The 28 T cell receptor beta chains below were found in one sample sequenced in a study of cytomegalovirus exposure and HLA in healthy donors. PCR involved 60 Vbeta and 13 Jbeta primers. The assay was immunoSEQ multiplex PCR, and TCRdb's table has in-frame clones only and misses some. The table shows around 150,000 clones, with around four fifths occurring only once. What was sequenced was PBMCs. The source of these receptors is a boy under 10 years old in good health and CMV-seronegative.

A word on this clone: In the same sample, other DNA sequences code for this CDR3. CDR3 in DNA: TGTGCCAGTAGTAGGGCGGGCCGCTCCTACGAGCAGTACTTC. It codes for CASSRAGRSYEQYF. V and J are TRBV19 and TRBJ2-7, with D possibly matching TRBD2 (5 bases). CDR1 LNHDA and CDR2 SQIVND come from the germline V gene (reference sequence). The CDR3 runs 14 residues. V lost 4 bases and J 0 bases, leaving 10 bases between the germline ends.

V usage is TRBV7-2 and J usage is TRBJ2-7; TRBD2 agrees at 9 bases. Per the germline V gene, CDR1 is SGHTA and CDR2 is FQGNSA. The CDR3 has 17 amino acids. V trimming: 2 bases; J trimming: 2 bases; junction bases outside the gene matches: 10. CDR3 nucleotide sequence: TGTGCCAGCAGCTTACCGGGACTAGCCACTCTCGCCTACGAGCAGTACTTC. This codes for CASSLPGLATLAYEQYF.

For the CDR3, the DNA is TGTGCCAGTAGTGCCTGGGACACCTACGAGCAGTACTTC. Encoded protein: CASSAWDTYEQYF. The V gene is TRBV19, the J gene TRBJ2-7; the D gene is possibly TRBD1 (6 bases). Germline CDR1 reads LNHDA; CDR2 reads SQIVND (reference sequence). V gave up 5 bases and J gave up 2 bases, with 10 bases separating them. The CDR3 length is 13 residues.

The chain is built from TRBV18 and TRBJ2-2; 11 bases align to TRBD1. The CDR3 contains 20 residues. CDR1 and CDR2 (germline): KGHSH, LQKENI. With 1 base clipped from V and 7 bases from J, the junction kept 17 bases outside the gene matches. CDR3 protein: CASSPRPGQGAILHGGELFF. DNA of the CDR3: TGTGCCAGCTCACCACGACCAGGACAGGGGGCAATTCTTCACGGCGGGGAGCTGTTTTTT.

This clone was observed a single time. The V gene is TRBV4-3, the J gene TRBJ2-2; 9 bases are a match to TRBD2. V was clipped by 3 bases and J by 8 bases; unmatched bases: 16. The CDR3 loop spans 18 amino acids. Per germline, CDR1 LGHNA and CDR2 YSLEER. CDR3 in amino acids: CASSQGPSREGRDGELFF. The CDR3 region has the DNA TGCGCCAGCAGCCAGGGCCCCTCGCGGGAGGGCCGGGATGGGGAGCTGTTTTTT.

This clone appeared once. Other DNA sequences from this sample encode an identical CDR3 as well. J is TRBJ2-2 and V is TRBV7-6; TRBD2 is a possible D gene (5 bases). Germline-derived CDR1 and CDR2 are SGHVS and FNYEAQ. This CDR3 comprises 14 residues. V was trimmed by 1 base and J by 3 bases, leaving 6 bases between them. In nucleotides, the CDR3 is TGTGCCAGCAGCTTAGGGACTTACACCGGGGAGCTGTTTTTT. Its translation: CASSLGTYTGELFF.

The table lists this clone with a few counts. V gene TRBV5-4 combines with J gene TRBJ2-1; 9 nucleotides agree with TRBD2. Trimming cost V 4 bases and J 7 bases; bases outside gene matches: 9. There are 15 residues in the CDR3. From germline, CDR1 is SGHNT and CDR2 YYREEE (reference sequence). The CDR3 nucleotides are TGTGCCAGCAGCCACGCGGGAGGGCCTGAAAATGAGCAGTTCTTC. Translated: CASSHAGGPENEQFF.

The chain is built from TRBV11-1 and TRBJ2-3; 7 nucleotides match TRBD1. After removal of 5 bases from V and 7 bases from J, the junction contained 18 bases not matched to a gene. CDR1 is SGHAT and CDR2 is FQDESV in the germline V gene (reference sequence). CDR3 length: 17 amino acids. For the CDR3, the DNA is TGTGCCAGCAGCATATCCGGACAGGCCAGTCCCCCATATACGCAGTATTTT. Its protein product is CASSISGQASPPYTQYF.

CDR3 sequence: CTSSPRSSYEQYF. The CDR3 nucleotides read TGCACCAGCAGCCCTAGGAGCTCCTACGAGCAGTACTTC. V is TRBV1 and J is TRBJ2-7; TRBD2 is the table's D call and was not checked against the DNA. TRBV1 is a pseudogene. The CDR3 spans 13 residues.

The chain uses TRBV28 and TRBJ2-7; 10 positions agree with TRBD2. CDR1 is MDHEN, CDR2 SYDVKM, per germline. The CDR3 length is 13 residues. V dropped 7 bases and J dropped 4; count of bases not matched to a gene: 4. The CDR3 region is CASIAGGRYEQYF. CDR3 in DNA: TGTGCCAGCATAGCGGGAGGCCGGTACGAGCAGTACTTC.

The genes are TRBV28 and TRBJ2-7, with 11 bases matching TRBD1. V dropped 7 bases and J dropped 6; count of bases not matched to a gene: 11. Germline V CDR1 and CDR2: MDHEN, SYDVKM. The CDR3 runs to 15 residues. In nucleotides, the CDR3 is TGTGCCAGCACTCCGGACAGGGGGCCCCACCGCGAGCAGTACTTC. This encodes CASTPDRGPHREQYF. Full variable domain (missing parts from reference TRBV28 and TRBJ2-7): DVKVTQSSRYLVKRTGEKVFLECVQDMDHENMFWYRQDPGLGLRLIYFSYDVKMKEKGDIPEGYSVSREKKERFSLILESASTNQTSMYLCASTPDRGPHREQYFGPGTRLTVT.

CDR3 nucleotide sequence: TGTGCCAGCAGCATGCGACAGGGAAACTCCTACAATGAGCAGTTCTTC. Protein sequence: CASSMRQGNSYNEQFF. This chain uses TRBV9 with TRBJ2-1; TRBD1 matches at 7 bases. Unmatched junction bases numbered 7, after V lost 4 bases and J lost 0 bases. The CDR3 contains 16 residues. Germline CDR1 SGDLS, CDR2 YYNGEE.

This clone has only one observation. The V gene is TRBV5-4, the J gene TRBJ2-1, with D possibly being TRBD2 (6 bases). V shed 0 bases and J shed 4 bases, with 14 bases lying between them. The CDR3 sequence is 16 residues long. Germline V gene data show CDR1 as SGHNT and CDR2 as YYREEE (reference sequence). The CDR3 DNA sequence: TGTGCCAGCAGCTTGGTGCACAGGACTAATTACAATGAGCAGTTCTTC. Translating it yields CASSLVHRTNYNEQFF. Supplemented by reference TRBV5-4 and TRBJ2-1, the full variable domain reads ETGVTQSPTHLIKTRGQQVTLRCSSQSGHNTVSWYQQALGQGPQFIFQYYREEENGRGNFPPRFSGLQFPNYSSELNVNALELDDSALYLCASSLVHRTNYNEQFFGPGTRLTVL.

V usage is TRBV28 and J usage is TRBJ2-7; TRBD1 might be the D (6 bases). V was cut by 7 bases and J by 3 bases, with 19 bases left in between. CDR1 MDHEN and CDR2 SYDVKM come from the germline V gene. This CDR3 comprises 15 residues. This CDR3 is CASTTPAGAFYEQYF. The DNA of the CDR3 is TGTGCCAGCACCACCCCGGCAGGGGCATTCTACGAGCAGTACTTC.

The chain couples TRBV7-9 to TRBJ2-7; D perhaps matches TRBD1 (6 bases). Per germline, CDR1 SEHNR and CDR2 FQNEAQ (reference sequence). V lost 3 bases and J 5 bases, leaving 14 bases between the germline ends. The CDR3 is 14 amino acids. CDR3 amino acids: CASSFRDTKDEQYF. The CDR3 DNA is TGTGCCAGCAGCTTCCGGGACACCAAGGACGAGCAGTACTTC.

The rearrangement uses TRBV25-1 and TRBJ2-2; 7 bases match TRBD1. The trim removed 5 bases at V and 7 bases at J, leaving 10 bases unmatched. This CDR3 spans 15 amino acids. The germline CDR1 and CDR2 sequences are MGHDK and SYGVNS. The CDR3 loop is CASSTRTGSGGELFF. CDR3 sequence (DNA): TGTGCCAGCAGTACCCGGACAGGTAGTGGCGGGGAGCTGTTTTTT.

The rearrangement links TRBV10-3 to TRBJ2-3, with 14 bases fitting TRBD2. V was pared by 5 bases and J by 0 bases, with 19 bases of the junction left unmatched. CDR1 and CDR2 from the germline V gene are ENHRY and SYGVKD. The CDR3 is 22 residues long. CDR3 nucleotide sequence: TGTGCCATCAGTTCACTTGGACTAGCGGGGGGCCACCATAAGATGAGCACAGATACGCAGTATTTT. It translates to CAISSLGLAGGHHKMSTDTQYF.

V is TRBV19 and J is TRBJ1-2, with D tentatively TRBD1 (6 bases). Germline CDR1 and CDR2: LNHDA and SQIVND (reference sequence). Deletions cut 4 bases from V and 3 bases from J, with 21 bases between. CDR3 size: 17 residues. In nucleotides, the CDR3 is TGTGCCAGTAGTACGGGATTGAGGGACAAGGTTTACTATGGCTACACCTTC. It encodes CASSTGLRDKVYYGYTF.

This rearrangement joins TRBV9 to TRBJ1-1; no clear D gene. CDR3 size: 14 residues. Germline V gene lookup returns CDR1 SGDLS and CDR2 YYNGEE. Trimming shortened V by 6 bases and J by 4 bases, and 16 bases separated the two germline ends. Here the CDR3 DNA reads TGTGCCAGCAACCGGGAGGGTCTCTTCACTGAAGCTTTCTTT. The encoded protein is CASNREGLFTEAFF.

V and J are TRBV30 and TRBJ1-1; D unclear. CDR3 length equals 11 residues. V lost 2 bases and J lost 11, with 12 bases in between. Germline CDR1 GTSNPN, CDR2 SVGIG (reference sequence). For the CDR3, the DNA is TGTGCCTGGAGTTTGGCTGTTGGCGCTTTCTTT. Its protein product is CAWSLAVGAFF.

This clone showed up just once. The chain couples TRBV7-2 to TRBJ1-1, with 8 bases aligning to TRBD1. V lost 2 bases to trimming and J lost 4 bases; unmatched junction nucleotides: 6. From germline, CDR1 is SGHTA and CDR2 FQGNSA. The CDR3 sequence is 15 residues long. The CDR3 loop is CASSLTRTGRTEAFF. CDR3 nucleotide sequence: TGTGCCAGCAGCTTAACTAGGACAGGGCGCACTGAAGCTTTCTTT. The whole variable domain, remainder taken from reference TRBV7-2 and TRBJ1-1, is GAGVSQSPSNKVTEKGKDVELRCDPISGHTALYWYRQSLGQGLEFLIYFQGNSAPDKSGLPSDRFSAERTGGSVSTLTIQRTQQEDSAVYLCASSLTRTGRTEAFFGQGTRLTVV.

The J gene is TRBJ2-7, the V gene TRBV5-1, with 8 nucleotides matching TRBD1. This CDR3 is built from 15 residues. The ends lost 1 base at V and 0 bases at J; junction bases unmatched: 3. Looked up from germline, CDR1 is SGHRS and CDR2 is YFSETQ. The CDR3 sequence is CASSLSGGSSYEQYF. CDR3 nucleotide sequence: TGCGCCAGCAGCTTGTCAGGGGGCAGCTCCTACGAGCAGTACTTC.

The J gene is TRBJ2-7, the V gene TRBV5-1; a possible D gene is TRBD1 (6 bases). Germline V gives CDR1 SGHRS, CDR2 YFSETQ. Trimming removed 1 base at V and 0 bases at J, with 14 bases between. This CDR3 contains 16 residues. As DNA, the CDR3 is TGCGCCAGCAGCTTGAGAGCAGGGGCGAGCTCCTACGAGCAGTACTTC. Protein product: CASSLRAGASSYEQYF.

The rearrangement uses TRBV6-5 and TRBJ2-3; 7 bases match TRBD2. With V trimmed by 4 bases and J by 6 bases, 1 base remained unmatched. From germline, CDR1 is MNHEY and CDR2 SVGAGI. CDR3 length equals 12 residues. As DNA, the CDR3 is TGTGCCAGCAGTTTCGGGGGGGATACGCAGTATTTT. Protein sequence: CASSFGGDTQYF.

This chain joins TRBV6-5 and TRBJ2-3, with TRBD2 matching 8 bases. Losses at the gene ends were 6 bases for V and 4 bases for J; bases not matched to a gene: 6. Germline CDR1 MNHEY, CDR2 SVGAGI. This CDR3 comprises 14 residues. The CDR3 sequence is CASRPAGEADTQYF. Written as DNA, the CDR3 is TGTGCCAGCAGGCCAGCGGGAGAAGCAGATACGCAGTATTTT.

The chain recombines TRBV5-1 with TRBJ2-1; 12 bases line up with TRBD2. The CDR3 runs to 17 residues. In germline, CDR1 is SGHRS, CDR2 YFSETQ. V shed 4 bases, J shed 3 bases, and the junction held 8 bases outside the gene matches. The CDR3 region is CASSRGQLAGGYNEQFF. The CDR3 DNA reads TGCGCCAGCAGCCGGGGCCAACTAGCGGGGGGCTACAATGAGCAGTTCTTC.

The V gene is TRBV7-2, the J gene TRBJ1-5, with D hard to call. CDR3 length equals 13 residues. Trimming pared 5 bases from V and 6 bases from J, leaving 11 bases between. Germline V gene lookup returns CDR1 SGHTA and CDR2 FQGNSA. The CDR3 region is CASSTTFGQPQHF. The CDR3 DNA is TGTGCCAGCAGCACCACGTTCGGTCAGCCCCAGCATTTT.

The V gene is TRBV2, the J gene TRBJ2-5; D unclear. CDR1 and CDR2 (germline): SNHLY, FYNNEI. The CDR3 is made up of 16 amino acids. Deletions cut 2 bases from V and 4 bases from J, with 17 bases between. The CDR3 coding sequence is TGTGCCAGCAGTGAAAAAACTCTCTCCCGGTCAGAGACCCAGTACTTC. It encodes CASSEKTLSRSETQYF.